This T cell receptor (beta chain) was recovered during a study of T cell responses to AZD1222 COVID-19 vaccine. CDR1 is SEHNR and CDR2 is FQNEAQ in the germline V gene (reference sequence). V was shortened by 5 bases and J by 5 bases, with 16 bases between the two germline ends. The length of the CDR3 is 14 residues. Some clones are missing from TCRdb's copy, which holds only in-frame ones; the method was immunoSEQ multiplex PCR. This sample carries some 150,000 clones, around 90% of them seen once, and the ten largest clones take roughly 4.4%. The material sequenced was peripheral blood, taken on day 0 of MenACWY control vaccination. This rearrangement joins TRBV7-9 to TRBJ2-7; D assignment may be TRBD1 or TRBD2 (5 bases each). This TCR came from an adult in good health. CDR3 in amino acids: CASSPGRGYDEQYF. In DNA, the CDR3 is TGTGCCAGCAGCCCGGGACGCGGGTACGACGAGCAGTACTTC.